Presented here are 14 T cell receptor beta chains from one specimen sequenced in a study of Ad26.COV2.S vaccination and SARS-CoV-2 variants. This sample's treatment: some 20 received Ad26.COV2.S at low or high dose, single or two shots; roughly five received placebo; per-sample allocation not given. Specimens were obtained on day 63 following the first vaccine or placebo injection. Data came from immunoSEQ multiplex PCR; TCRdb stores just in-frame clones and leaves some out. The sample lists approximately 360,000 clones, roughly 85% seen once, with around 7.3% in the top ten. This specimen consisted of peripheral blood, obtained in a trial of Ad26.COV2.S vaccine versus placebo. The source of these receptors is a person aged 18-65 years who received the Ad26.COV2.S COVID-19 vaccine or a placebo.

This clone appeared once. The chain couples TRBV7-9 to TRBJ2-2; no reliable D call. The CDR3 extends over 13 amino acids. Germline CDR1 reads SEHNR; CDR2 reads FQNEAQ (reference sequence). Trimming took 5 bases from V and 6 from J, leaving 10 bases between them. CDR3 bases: TGTGCCAGCAGCACGAAGGATCCCGGGGAGCTGTTTTTT. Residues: CASSTKDPGELFF.

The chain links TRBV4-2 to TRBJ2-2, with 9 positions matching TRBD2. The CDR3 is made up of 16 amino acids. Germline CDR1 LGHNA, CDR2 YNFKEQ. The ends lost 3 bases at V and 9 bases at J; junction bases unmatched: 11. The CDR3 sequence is CASSQEGAGGLRELFF. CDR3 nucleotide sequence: TGTGCCAGCAGCCAGGAAGGCGCGGGGGGGCTGAGGGAGCTGTTTTTT.

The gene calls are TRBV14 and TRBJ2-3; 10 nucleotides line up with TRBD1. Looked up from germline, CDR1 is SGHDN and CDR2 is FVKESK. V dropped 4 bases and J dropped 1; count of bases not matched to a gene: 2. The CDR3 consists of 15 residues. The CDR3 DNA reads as TGTGCCAGCAGCCTGGGGACAGGGGGCACAGATACGCAGTATTTT. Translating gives CASSLGTGGTDTQYF. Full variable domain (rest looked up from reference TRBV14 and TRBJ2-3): EAGVTQFPSHSVIEKGQTVTLRCDPISGHDNLYWYRRVMGKEIKFLLHFVKESKQDESGMPNNRFLAERTGGTYSTLKVQPAELEDSGVYFCASSLGTGGTDTQYFGPGTRLTVL.

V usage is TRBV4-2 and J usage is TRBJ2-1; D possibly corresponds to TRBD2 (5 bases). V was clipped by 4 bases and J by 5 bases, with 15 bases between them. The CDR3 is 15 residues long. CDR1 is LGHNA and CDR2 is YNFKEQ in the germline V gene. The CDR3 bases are TGTGCCAGCAGCCCATATAGCGACTATAACAATGAGCAGTTCTTC. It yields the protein CASSPYSDYNNEQFF.

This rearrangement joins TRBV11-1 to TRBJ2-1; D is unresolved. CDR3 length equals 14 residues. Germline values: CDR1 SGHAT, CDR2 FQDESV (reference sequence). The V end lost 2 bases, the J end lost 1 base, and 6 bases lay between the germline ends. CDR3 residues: CASSLYKSYNEQFF. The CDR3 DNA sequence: TGTGCCAGCAGCTTATATAAGTCCTACAATGAGCAGTTCTTC.

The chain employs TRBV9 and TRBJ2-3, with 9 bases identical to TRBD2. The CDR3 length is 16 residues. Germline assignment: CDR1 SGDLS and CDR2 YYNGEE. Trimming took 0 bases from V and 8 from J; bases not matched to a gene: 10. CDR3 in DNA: TGTGCCAGCAGCGTAGTAAAAGCGGGGGGCCGTGGTACGCAGTATTTT. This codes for CASSVVKAGGRGTQYF.

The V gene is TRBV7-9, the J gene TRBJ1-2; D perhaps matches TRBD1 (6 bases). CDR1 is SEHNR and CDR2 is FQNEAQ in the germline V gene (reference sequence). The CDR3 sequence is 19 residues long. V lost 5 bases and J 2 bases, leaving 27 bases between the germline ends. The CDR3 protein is CASSRFGTIKASQNYGYTF. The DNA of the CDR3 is TGTGCCAGCAGCCGCTTCGGGACAATAAAAGCCAGCCAAAACTATGGCTACACCTTC.

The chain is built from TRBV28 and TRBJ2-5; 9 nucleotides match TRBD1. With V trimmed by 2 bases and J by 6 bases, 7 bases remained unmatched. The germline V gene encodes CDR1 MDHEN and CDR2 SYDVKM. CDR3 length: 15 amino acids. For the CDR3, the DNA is TGTGCCAGCAGTTTAACAGGGGGCCCCCCGAAGACCCAGTACTTC. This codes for CASSLTGGPPKTQYF. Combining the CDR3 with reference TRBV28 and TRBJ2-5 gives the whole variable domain DVKVTQSSRYLVKRTGEKVFLECVQDMDHENMFWYRQDPGLGLRLIYFSYDVKMKEKGDIPEGYSVSREKKERFSLILESASTNQTSMYLCASSLTGGPPKTQYFGPGTRLLVL.

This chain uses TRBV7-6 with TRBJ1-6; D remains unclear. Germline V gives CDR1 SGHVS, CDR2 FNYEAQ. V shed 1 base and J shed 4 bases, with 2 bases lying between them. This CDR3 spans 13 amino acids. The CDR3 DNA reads TGTGCCAGCAGCTTAGAGTATAATTCACCCCTCCACTTT. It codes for CASSLEYNSPLHF.

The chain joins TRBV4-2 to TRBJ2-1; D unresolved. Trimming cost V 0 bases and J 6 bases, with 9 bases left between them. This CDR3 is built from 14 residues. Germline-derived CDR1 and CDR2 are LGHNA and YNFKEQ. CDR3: CASSQDLAGNEQFF. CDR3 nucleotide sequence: TGTGCCAGCAGCCAAGATCTGGCAGGCAATGAGCAGTTCTTC.

CDR3 protein: CASSDHALNTEAFF. The CDR3 DNA is TGTGCCAGCAGCGACCATGCCTTGAACACTGAAGCTTTCTTT. The chain is built from TRBV9 and TRBJ1-1, with D unresolved. This CDR3 has 14 residues. Germline CDR1 is SGDLS and CDR2 is YYNGEE. V lost 3 bases, J lost 0 bases, and 9 bases lay in between.

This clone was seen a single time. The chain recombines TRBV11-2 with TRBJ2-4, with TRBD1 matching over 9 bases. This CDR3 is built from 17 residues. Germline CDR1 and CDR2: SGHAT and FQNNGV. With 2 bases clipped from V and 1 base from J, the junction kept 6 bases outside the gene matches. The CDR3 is CASSLYTGGLAKNIQYF. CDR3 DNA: TGTGCCAGCAGCTTATATACAGGGGGCTTGGCCAAAAACATTCAGTACTTC.

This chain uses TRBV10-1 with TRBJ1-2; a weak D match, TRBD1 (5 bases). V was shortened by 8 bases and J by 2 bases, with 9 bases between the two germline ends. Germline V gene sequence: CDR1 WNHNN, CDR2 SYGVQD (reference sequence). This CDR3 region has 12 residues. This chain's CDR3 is CASSAGNYGYTF. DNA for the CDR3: TGCGCCAGCTCGGCAGGGAACTATGGCTACACCTTC.

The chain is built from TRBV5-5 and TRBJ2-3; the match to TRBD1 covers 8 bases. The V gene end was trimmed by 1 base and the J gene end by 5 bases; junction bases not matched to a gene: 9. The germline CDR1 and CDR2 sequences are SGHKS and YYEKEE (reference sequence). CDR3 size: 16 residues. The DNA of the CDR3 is TGTGCCAGCAGCTTGACAGGGGGTACATCTGTAGATACGCAGTATTTT. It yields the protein CASSLTGGTSVDTQYF.